The clone carrying this T cell receptor (beta chain) was picked up a small number of times. What it binds is unknown. The data derive from a study of STAT5B mutations in CD4+ large granular lymphocyte leukemia. Study results and limitations: Without HLA matching, higher CD4+ than CD8+ T-LGLL clonality could reflect small sample size. About a quarter of private leukemic clonotypes occurred rarely in other patients' non-leukemic repertoires. Compared with healthy controls (2/35), patient top clones favored TRBV06 (8/27).

The V end was cut by 5 bases, the J end by 7 bases, with 20 bases between. Germline V CDR1 and CDR2: MDHEN, SYDVKM. The CDR3 covers 15 residues. The assay was run at survey level. Generated by immunoSEQ multiplex PCR, the TCRdb table keeps only in-frame clones and is missing some. The data hold about 33,000 clones, with 60% to 80% observed a single time. The clonotype originates from a human donor in good health. The sequenced sample was CD4+ T cells from blood buffy coats. The rearrangement uses TRBV28 and TRBJ1-2; D possibly corresponds to TRBD1 (5 bases). CDR3: CASSTVGRGPSGYTF. The CDR3 bases are TGTGCCAGCAGTACCGTCGGACGGGGACCGTCTGGCTACACCTTC.